This T cell receptor (beta chain) was profiled in a study of T cells after yellow fever vaccination. V was trimmed by 4 bases and J by 3 bases, leaving 22 bases between them. Germline CDR1 reads SGDLS; CDR2 reads YYNGEE. The CDR3 covers 17 residues. Template-switching 5'RACE yielded the TCR cDNA; a universal primer site and UMIs were added in the process. Via MiXCR, TCRdb re-called the 5' RACE reads, giving one row per CDR3 protein. The table shows 300,000 to 400,000 distinct CDR3 sequences, with around 10% occurring only once. Overall study findings and caveats: It was the secondary response that reached its peak faster, day 5 versus 15, but it was weaker.

With respect to this clonotype: The antigen is undetermined.

Sample: CD4+ T cells sorted from PBMCs, taken 45 days after the yellow fever booster vaccination. The clonotype comes from a man younger than 35 who received the YFV17D yellow fever vaccine. The chain carries TRBV9 and TRBJ1-1, with D possibly matching TRBD1 (5 bases). Here the CDR3 DNA reads TGTGCCAGCAGCCCTGAAGGAAGACTAGGGGTGGACACTGAAGCTTTCTTT. It codes for CASSPEGRLGVDTEAFF.